The 17 T cell receptor beta chains below come from one sample, sequenced in a study of CD8 T cells in Susac syndrome. Random hexamers were used to reverse transcribe roughly 0.5 to 1 ug of RNA. TCRdb reprocessed the immunoSEQ multiplex PCR reads via MiXCR and lists one record per CDR3 protein. The data contain 330,000 or so distinct CDR3 sequences, 89% of them singletons. Sequencing was done on a sample of CD8+ T cells from PBMCs. The source is a human donor with multiple sclerosis.

The rearrangement uses TRBV7-2 and TRBJ2-5; 12 bases fit TRBD2. CDR1 and CDR2 (germline): SGHTA, FQGNSA. The CDR3 extends over 16 amino acids. The V gene end was trimmed by 1 base and the J gene end by 5 bases; junction bases not matched to a gene: 5. The CDR3 sequence: CASSLVSSGGGETQYF. DNA of the CDR3: TGTGCCAGCAGCTTAGTCTCTAGCGGGGGGGGTGAGACCCAGTACTTC.

In this sample, this clonotype turned up once. The rearrangement uses TRBV19 and TRBJ2-1, with D perhaps TRBD1 (5 bases). This CDR3 has 16 amino acids. V dropped 2 bases and J dropped 4 bases, with 15 bases sitting between them. Germline CDR1 LNHDA, CDR2 SQIVND (reference sequence). This CDR3 reads CASSITGSSGYNEQFF. CDR3 nucleotide sequence: TGTGCCAGTAGTATAACGGGCTCCTCAGGGTACAATGAGCAGTTCTTC.

The J gene is TRBJ1-1, the V gene TRBV6-2 or TRBV6-3, with 7 bases that match TRBD1. The length of the CDR3 is 14 residues. Per germline, CDR1 MNHEY and CDR2 SVGEGT. V was pared by 2 bases and J by 3 bases, with 3 bases of the junction left unmatched. This CDR3 is CASSYGTAYTEAFF. CDR3 nucleotides: TGTGCCAGCAGTTACGGGACAGCCTACACTGAAGCTTTCTTT.

J is TRBJ2-1 and V is TRBV4-3; 10 bases are shared with TRBD2. There are 16 residues in the CDR3. In germline, CDR1 is LGHNA, CDR2 YSLEER. Trimming cost V 3 bases and J 5 bases; bases outside gene matches: 7. Here the CDR3 DNA reads TGCGCCAGCAGCCATCTCAGCGGGAGGGCCGACAATGAGCAGTTCTTC. This codes for CASSHLSGRADNEQFF.

V and J are TRBV15 and TRBJ1-2; D is uncertain. Germline assignment: CDR1 LNHNV and CDR2 YYDKDF (reference sequence). V lost 5 bases to trimming and J lost 8 bases, with 21 bases between them. This CDR3 contains 15 residues. CDR3 nucleotide sequence: TGTGCCACCAGCGGCTTGGGCCTCCATAGTATCGGCTACACCTTC. It specifies CATSGLGLHSIGYTF. The full variable domain, completed using reference TRBV15 and TRBJ1-2, is DAMVIQNPRYQVTQFGKPVTLSCSQTLNHNVMYWYQQKSSQAPKLLFHYYDKDFNNEADTPDNFQSRRPNTSFCFLDIRSPGLGDTAMYLCATSGLGLHSIGYTFGSGTRLTVV.

The chain couples TRBV21-1 to TRBJ2-5; TRBD1, the table's D call, was not compared with the DNA. TRBV21-1 is tagged as a pseudogene. There are 15 residues in the CDR3. CDR3 nucleotides: TGTGCCAGCAGCTCCGGGACAGGGGGCGAAGAGACCCAGTACTTC. It codes for CASSSGTGGEETQYF.

V gene TRBV7-9 combines with J gene TRBJ2-5, with D unclear. Trimming left V 5 bases short and J 0 bases short, with 4 bases between. The CDR3 runs to 12 residues. CDR1 SEHNR and CDR2 FQNEAQ come from the germline V gene (reference sequence). The CDR3 DNA sequence: TGTGCCAGCAGCCAGTACCAAGAGACCCAGTACTTC. Translated, it gives CASSQYQETQYF. The whole variable domain, remainder taken from reference TRBV7-9 and TRBJ2-5, is DTGVSQNPRHKITKRGQNVTFRCDPISEHNRLYWYRQTLGQGPEFLTYFQNEAQLEKSRLLSDRFSAERPKGSFSTLEIQRTEQGDSAMYLCASSQYQETQYFGPGTRLLVL.

The chain is built from TRBV2 and TRBJ2-1; 15 nucleotides match TRBD2. CDR3 length: 17 amino acids. Germline V gene lookup returns CDR1 SNHLY and CDR2 FYNNEI. The V and J ends lost 5 bases and 4 bases, in that order; junction bases with no gene match: 6. The CDR3 sequence: CASSIGLAGGPYNEQFF. CDR3 bases: TGTGCCAGCAGTATCGGACTAGCGGGGGGGCCTTACAATGAGCAGTTCTTC.

J is TRBJ1-1 and V is TRBV29-1, with no clear D. The length of the CDR3 is 13 residues. Trimming stripped 7 bases from V and 8 bases from J, with 20 bases between. Germline V CDR1 and CDR2: SQVTM, ANQGSEA. CDR3 sequence reads: CSARIPKELEAFF. The CDR3 region has the DNA TGCAGCGCCAGGATCCCCAAAGAACTCGAAGCTTTCTTT.

The chain combines TRBV29-1 with TRBJ1-2; 7 bases are shared with TRBD1. Germline CDR1 and CDR2: SQVTM and ANQGSEA. The junction had 11 bases not matched to a gene; V was cut back by 2 bases and J by 5 bases. This CDR3 region has 15 residues. This chain's CDR3 is CSVEYRGPQGYGYTF. The CDR3 DNA reads as TGCAGCGTTGAATACAGGGGACCTCAAGGGTATGGCTACACCTTC. Supplemented by reference TRBV29-1 and TRBJ1-2, the full variable domain reads SAVISQKPSRDICQRGTSLTIQCQVDSQVTMMFWYRQQPGQSLTLIATANQGSEATYESGFVIDKFPISRPNLTFSTLTVSNMSPEDSSIYLCSVEYRGPQGYGYTFGSGTRLTVV.

The chain employs TRBV9 and TRBJ2-1; 8 nucleotides align to TRBD2. V lost 0 bases to trimming and J lost 4 bases; unmatched junction nucleotides: 9. This CDR3 is 17 amino acids long. Germline-derived CDR1 and CDR2 are SGDLS and YYNGEE. CDR3 sequence: CASSVGSHPGGYNEQFF. For the CDR3, the DNA is TGTGCCAGCAGCGTAGGGTCCCACCCGGGGGGGTACAATGAGCAGTTCTTC. The full variable domain, rest sourced from reference TRBV9 and TRBJ2-1, is DSGVTQTPKHLITATGQRVTLRCSPRSGDLSVYWYQQSLDQGLQFLIQYYNGEERAKGNILERFSAQQFPDLHSELNLSSLELGDSALYFCASSVGSHPGGYNEQFFGPGTRLTVL.

The chain is built from TRBV20-1 and TRBJ2-1; D not certain. Deletions cut 2 bases from V and 7 bases from J, with 12 bases between. The CDR3 loop spans 13 amino acids. The germline gives CDR1 DFQATT, CDR2 SNEGSKA (reference sequence). This chain's CDR3 is CSARLGPTNEQFF. In DNA, the CDR3 is TGCAGTGCTAGACTAGGACCAACGAATGAGCAGTTCTTC.

This chain links TRBV7-8 with TRBJ2-1; the match to TRBD2 covers 8 bases. Germline assignment: CDR1 SGHVS and CDR2 FQNEAQ. The length of the CDR3 is 16 residues. The junction had 10 bases not matched to a gene; V was cut back by 5 bases and J by 4 bases. The CDR3 coding sequence is TGTGCCAGCAGCACCGGGGGGGGACTAGAATACAATGAGCAGTTCTTC. Amino acid sequence: CASSTGGGLEYNEQFF.

V usage is TRBV28 and J usage is TRBJ1-1; 11 nucleotides match TRBD1. Germline lookup yields CDR1 MDHEN and CDR2 SYDVKM. The CDR3 length is 16 residues. V dropped 5 bases and J dropped 0; count of bases not matched to a gene: 5. The CDR3: CASSRDRGGLNTEAFF. The CDR3, as DNA: TGTGCCAGCAGTCGGGACAGGGGGGGATTGAACACTGAAGCTTTCTTT.

This rearrangement joins TRBV7-9 to TRBJ1-2; D unresolved. The germline V and J ends were trimmed by 7 bases and 3 bases, with 12 bases remaining between them. Germline values: CDR1 SEHNR, CDR2 FQNEAQ (reference sequence). This CDR3 contains 13 residues. CDR3 loop: CASIGLLDYGYTF. The CDR3 coding sequence is TGTGCCAGCATCGGCCTTCTGGACTATGGCTACACCTTC.

This chain links TRBV7-9 with TRBJ1-4, with D hard to call. Germline lookup yields CDR1 SEHNR and CDR2 FQNEAQ (reference sequence). The CDR3 is 15 residues long. V lost 2 bases to trimming and J lost 6 bases, with 13 bases between them. CDR3 sequence reads: CASSLKPPADEKLFF. The CDR3 DNA reads as TGTGCCAGCAGCTTAAAGCCCCCGGCGGATGAAAAACTGTTTTTT.

The rearrangement links TRBV6-5 to TRBJ2-5; D is perhaps TRBD1 or TRBD2 (5 bases each). Germline V gives CDR1 MNHEY, CDR2 SVGAGI. This CDR3 comprises 18 residues. The V and J ends lost 1 base and 10 bases respectively, with 28 bases between them. The DNA of the CDR3 is TGTGCCAGCAGTTACTTAGGTCCGCGATGGGGAGCCGAGGGGATCCAGTACTTC. Residues: CASSYLGPRWGAEGIQYF.